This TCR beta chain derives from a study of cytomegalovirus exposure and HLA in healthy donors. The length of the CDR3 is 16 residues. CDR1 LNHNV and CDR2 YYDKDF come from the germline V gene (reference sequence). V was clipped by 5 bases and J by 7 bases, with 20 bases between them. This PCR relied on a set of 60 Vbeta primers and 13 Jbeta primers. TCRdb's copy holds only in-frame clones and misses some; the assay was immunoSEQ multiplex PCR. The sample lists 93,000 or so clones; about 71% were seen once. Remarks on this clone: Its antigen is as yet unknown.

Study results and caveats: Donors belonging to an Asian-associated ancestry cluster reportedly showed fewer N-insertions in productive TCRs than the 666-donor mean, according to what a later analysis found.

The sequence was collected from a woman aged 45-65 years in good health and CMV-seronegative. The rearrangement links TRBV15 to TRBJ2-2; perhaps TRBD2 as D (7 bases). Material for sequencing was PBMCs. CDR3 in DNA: TGTGCCACCAGCCGTATGGGGGGGGGCCTCGGCGGGGAGCTGTTTTTT. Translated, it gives CATSRMGGGLGGELFF.